This T cell receptor (beta chain) originates from a study of cytomegalovirus exposure and HLA in healthy donors. Study-wide context: Of 398 genotyped donors, approximately 84% clustered with self-reported Caucasian donors.

Points from the study as a whole: TRBV6-2, TRBV6-3 and other indistinguishable V segments were excluded.

Germline CDR1 reads SGHVS; CDR2 reads FQNEAQ. This CDR3 comprises 14 residues. V dropped 5 bases and J dropped 10 bases, with 17 bases sitting between them. This clone has just a few counts. The target antigen is unknown. It was with 60 Vbeta and 13 Jbeta primers that the PCR ran. Assay used: immunoSEQ multiplex PCR; TCRdb lists only in-frame clones, some missing. Of about 89,000 clones listed, roughly 10% were seen once; the top ten hold approximately 5.1%. The chain links TRBV7-8 to TRBJ1-4, with D perhaps matching TRBD1 (5 bases). The TCR was taken from a middle-aged man in good health and CMV-seropositive. Sequenced sample: PBMCs. The chain's CDR3 is CASSHDSPIVKLFF. The CDR3 DNA sequence: TGTGCCAGCAGCCATGACAGTCCTATTGTAAAACTGTTTTTT.